This T cell receptor beta chain was identified in a study of T cells in Graves' hyperthyroidism and ophthalmopathy. Study-level information: Peripheral blood draws took place at initial diagnosis, ahead of any treatment.

This clonotype appeared many times. The antigen remains undetermined. General study results and limits: Appearing also in blood were most of the thyroid clonotypes expanded above 0.001.

Amplified TCR beta CDR3 regions came from RNA transcripts. HTBI primers were the set used in a first-round RT-PCR of the TCR CDR3. MiXCR, applied by TCRdb to the multiplex PCR reads, yields one record per CDR3 protein. The data show some 350,000 distinct CDR3 sequences, over 12% seen once. V lost 4 bases, J lost 3 bases, and 10 bases lay in between. The CDR3 extends over 14 amino acids. Orbital computed tomography, thyroid ultrasound, serum thyroxine and TRAb, and clinical symptoms together informed the diagnoses. This receptor was identified in a woman aged 60-75 years with Graves' ophthalmopathy. The J gene is TRBJ1-5, the V gene TRBV12-3 or TRBV12-4; maybe TRBD1 (5 bases). Sequenced: blood. The CDR3 DNA reads TGTGCCAGCAGTTATCGACAGTTCAATCAGCCCCAGCATTTT. This encodes CASSYRQFNQPQHF.